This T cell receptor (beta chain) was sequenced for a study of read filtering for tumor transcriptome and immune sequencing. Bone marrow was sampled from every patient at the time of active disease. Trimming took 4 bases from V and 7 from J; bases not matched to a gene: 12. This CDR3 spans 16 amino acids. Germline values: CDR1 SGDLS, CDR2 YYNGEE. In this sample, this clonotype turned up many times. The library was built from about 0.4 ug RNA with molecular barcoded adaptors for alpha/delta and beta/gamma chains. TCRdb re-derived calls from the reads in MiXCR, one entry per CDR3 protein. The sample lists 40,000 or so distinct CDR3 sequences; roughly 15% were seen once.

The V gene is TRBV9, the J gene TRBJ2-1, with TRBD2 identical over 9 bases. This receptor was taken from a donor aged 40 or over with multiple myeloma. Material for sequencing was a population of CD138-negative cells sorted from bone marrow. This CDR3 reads CASSSEAGGPRNEQFF. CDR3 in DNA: TGTGCCAGCAGCAGCGAGGCGGGAGGGCCCAGGAATGAGCAGTTCTTC.